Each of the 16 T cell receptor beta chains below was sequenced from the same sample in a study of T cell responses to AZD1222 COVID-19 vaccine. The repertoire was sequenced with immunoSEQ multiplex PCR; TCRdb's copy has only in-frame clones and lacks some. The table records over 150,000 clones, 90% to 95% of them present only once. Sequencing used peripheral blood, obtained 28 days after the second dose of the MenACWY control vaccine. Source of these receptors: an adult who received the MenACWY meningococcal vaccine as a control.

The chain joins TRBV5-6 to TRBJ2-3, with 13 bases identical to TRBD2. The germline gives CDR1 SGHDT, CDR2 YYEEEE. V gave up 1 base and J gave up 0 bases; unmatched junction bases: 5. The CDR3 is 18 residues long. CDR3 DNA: TGTGCCAGCAGCTTGCAACTAGCGGGGGGGTACAGCACAGATACGCAGTATTTT. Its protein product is CASSLQLAGGYSTDTQYF.

In DNA form, the CDR3 reads TGCGCCAGCAGCTTGGAGGCCCCAACCTTCTACTATGGCTACACCTTC. This gives the protein CASSLEAPTFYYGYTF. V is TRBV5-1 and J is TRBJ1-2; no reliable D call. Trimming took off 0 bases at V and 3 bases at J, with 15 bases between the two ends. The CDR3 spans 16 residues. Germline assignment: CDR1 SGHRS and CDR2 YFSETQ.

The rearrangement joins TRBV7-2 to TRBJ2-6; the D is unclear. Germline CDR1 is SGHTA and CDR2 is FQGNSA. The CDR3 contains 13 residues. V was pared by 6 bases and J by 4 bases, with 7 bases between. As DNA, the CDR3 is TGTGCCAGCAGGCTGTCGGGGGCCAACGTCCTGACTTTC. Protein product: CASRLSGANVLTF.

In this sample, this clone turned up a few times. This CDR3 is CASMGTGGGAAGFYEQYF. The CDR3 DNA reads as TGTGCCAGCATGGGGACCGGCGGGGGGGCCGCCGGATTCTACGAGCAGTACTTC. The chain combines TRBV2 with TRBJ2-7; 9 bases match TRBD2. Looked up from germline, CDR1 is SNHLY and CDR2 is FYNNEI. This CDR3 contains 18 residues. Trimming cost V 7 bases and J 3 bases; bases outside gene matches: 19.

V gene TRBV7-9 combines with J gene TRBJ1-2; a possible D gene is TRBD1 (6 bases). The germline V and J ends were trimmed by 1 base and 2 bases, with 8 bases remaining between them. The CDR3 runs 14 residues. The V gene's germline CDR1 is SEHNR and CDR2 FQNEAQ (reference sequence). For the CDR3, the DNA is TGTGCCAGCAGCTTAGTCCAGGGGAACTATGGCTACACCTTC. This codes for CASSLVQGNYGYTF.

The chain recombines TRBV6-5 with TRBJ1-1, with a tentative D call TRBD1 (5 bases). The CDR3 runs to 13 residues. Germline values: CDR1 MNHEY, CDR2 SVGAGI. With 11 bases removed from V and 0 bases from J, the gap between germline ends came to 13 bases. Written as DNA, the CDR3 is TGTGCCGGGGGGTTGTCGGTGAACACTGAAGCTTTCTTT. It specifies CAGGLSVNTEAFF.

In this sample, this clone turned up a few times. The CDR3 spells CASSITGNNSPLHF. Written as DNA, the CDR3 is TGTGCCAGTAGTATTACGGGGAATAATTCACCCCTCCACTTT. J is TRBJ1-6 and V is TRBV19; D ambiguous. This CDR3 has 14 amino acids. The ends were cut back, 3 bases at V and 5 bases at J, with 8 bases in the middle. The germline V gene encodes CDR1 LNHDA and CDR2 SQIVND (reference sequence).

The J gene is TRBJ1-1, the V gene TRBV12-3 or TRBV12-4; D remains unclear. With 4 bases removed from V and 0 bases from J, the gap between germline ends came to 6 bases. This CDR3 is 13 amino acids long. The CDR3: CASSWGLNTEAFF. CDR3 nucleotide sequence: TGTGCCAGCAGTTGGGGTTTGAACACTGAAGCTTTCTTT.

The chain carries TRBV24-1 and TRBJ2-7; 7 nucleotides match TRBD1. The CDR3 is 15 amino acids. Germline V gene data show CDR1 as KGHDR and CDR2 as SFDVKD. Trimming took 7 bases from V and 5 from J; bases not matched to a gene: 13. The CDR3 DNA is TGTGCCACCAGGACAGGGAGCCCTCCGTGGGACGAGCAGTACTTC. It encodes CATRTGSPPWDEQYF.

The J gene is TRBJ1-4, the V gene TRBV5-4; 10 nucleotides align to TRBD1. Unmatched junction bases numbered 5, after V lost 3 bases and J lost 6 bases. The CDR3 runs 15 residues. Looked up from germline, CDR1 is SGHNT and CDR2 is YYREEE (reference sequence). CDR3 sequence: CASSSWGTGDEKLFF. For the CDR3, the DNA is TGTGCCAGCAGCTCGTGGGGGACAGGGGATGAAAAACTGTTTTTT.

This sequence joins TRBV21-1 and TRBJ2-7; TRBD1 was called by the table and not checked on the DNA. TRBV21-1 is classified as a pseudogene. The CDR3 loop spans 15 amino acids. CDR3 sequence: CASRGPGHLSYEQYF. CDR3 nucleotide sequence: TGTGCCAGCAGGGGACCGGGACACCTCTCCTACGAGCAGTACTTC.

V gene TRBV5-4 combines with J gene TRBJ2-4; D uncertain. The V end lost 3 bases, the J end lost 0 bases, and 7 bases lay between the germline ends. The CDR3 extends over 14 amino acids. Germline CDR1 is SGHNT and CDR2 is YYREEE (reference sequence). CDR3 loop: CASSSNLAKNIQYF. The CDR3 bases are TGTGCCAGCAGCTCCAACCTAGCCAAAAACATTCAGTACTTC.

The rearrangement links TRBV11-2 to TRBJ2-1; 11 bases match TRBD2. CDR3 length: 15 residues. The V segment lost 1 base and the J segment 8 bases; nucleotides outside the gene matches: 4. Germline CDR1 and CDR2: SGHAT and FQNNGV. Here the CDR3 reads CASSLGSGGAYEQFF. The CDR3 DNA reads TGTGCCAGCAGCTTAGGTAGCGGGGGGGCGTATGAGCAGTTCTTC. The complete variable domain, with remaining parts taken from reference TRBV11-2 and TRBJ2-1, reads EAGVAQSPRYKIIEKRQSVAFWCNPISGHATLYWYQQILGQGPKLLIQFQNNGVVDDSQLPKDRFSAERLKGVDSTLKIQPAKLEDSAVYLCASSLGSGGAYEQFFGPGTRLTVL.

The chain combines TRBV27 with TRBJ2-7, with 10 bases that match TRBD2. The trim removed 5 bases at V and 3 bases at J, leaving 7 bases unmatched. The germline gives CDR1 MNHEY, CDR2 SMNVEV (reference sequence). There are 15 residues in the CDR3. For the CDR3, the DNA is TGTGCCAGCAGTCGATCCGGGACTAGCGACTACGAGCAGTACTTC. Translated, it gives CASSRSGTSDYEQYF.

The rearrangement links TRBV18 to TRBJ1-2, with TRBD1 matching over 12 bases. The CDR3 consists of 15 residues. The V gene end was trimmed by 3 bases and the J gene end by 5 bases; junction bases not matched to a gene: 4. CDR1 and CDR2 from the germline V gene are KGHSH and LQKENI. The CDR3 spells CASSPGQGAWYGYTF. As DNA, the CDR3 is TGTGCCAGCTCACCGGGACAGGGGGCTTGGTATGGCTACACCTTC.

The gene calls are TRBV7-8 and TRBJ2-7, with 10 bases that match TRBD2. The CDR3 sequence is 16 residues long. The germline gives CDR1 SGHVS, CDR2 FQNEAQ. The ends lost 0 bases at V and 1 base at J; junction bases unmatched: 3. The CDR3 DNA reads TGTGCCAGCAGCTTAGCTAGTAGCGGGGGGTCCTACGAGCAGTACTTC. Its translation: CASSLASSGGSYEQYF.